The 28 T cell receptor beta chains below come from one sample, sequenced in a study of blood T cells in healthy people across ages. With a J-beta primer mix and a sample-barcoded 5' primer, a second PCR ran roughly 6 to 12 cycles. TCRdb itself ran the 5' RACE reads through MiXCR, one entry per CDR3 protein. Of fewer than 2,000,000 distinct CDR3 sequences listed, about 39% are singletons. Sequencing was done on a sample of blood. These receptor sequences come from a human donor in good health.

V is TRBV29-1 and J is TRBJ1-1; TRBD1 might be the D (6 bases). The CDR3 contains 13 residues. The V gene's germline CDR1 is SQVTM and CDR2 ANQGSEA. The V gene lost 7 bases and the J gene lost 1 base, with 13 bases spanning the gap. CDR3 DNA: TGCAGCGGGATCCGGGACACGAACACTGAAGCTTTCTTT. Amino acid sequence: CSGIRDTNTEAFF. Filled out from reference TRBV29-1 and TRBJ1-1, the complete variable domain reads SAVISQKPSRDICQRGTSLTIQCQVDSQVTMMFWYRQQPGQSLTLIATANQGSEATYESGFVIDKFPISRPNLTFSTLTVSNMSPEDSSIYLCSGIRDTNTEAFFGQGTRLTVV.

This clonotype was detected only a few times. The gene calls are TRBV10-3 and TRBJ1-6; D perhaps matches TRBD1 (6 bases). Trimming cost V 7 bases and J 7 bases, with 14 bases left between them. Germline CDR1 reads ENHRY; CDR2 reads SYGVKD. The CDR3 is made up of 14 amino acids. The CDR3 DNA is TGTGCCATCAAAGAACAGGGTGAGAATTCACCCCTCCACTTT. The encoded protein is CAIKEQGENSPLHF.

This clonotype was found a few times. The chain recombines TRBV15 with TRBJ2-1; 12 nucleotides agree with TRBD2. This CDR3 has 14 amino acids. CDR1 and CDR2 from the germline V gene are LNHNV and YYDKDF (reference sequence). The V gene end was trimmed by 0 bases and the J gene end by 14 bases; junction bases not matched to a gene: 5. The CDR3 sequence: CATSRDVLAGGKFF. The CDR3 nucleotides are TGTGCCACCAGCAGAGATGTTCTAGCGGGGGGGAAGTTCTTC.

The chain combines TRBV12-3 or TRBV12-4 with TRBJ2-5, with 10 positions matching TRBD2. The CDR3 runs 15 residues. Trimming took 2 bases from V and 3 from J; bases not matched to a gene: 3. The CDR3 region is CASSLTLAGEETQYF. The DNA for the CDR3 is TGTGCCAGCAGTTTAACCCTAGCGGGGGAAGAGACCCAGTACTTC.

DNA for the CDR3: TGTGCCAGCAGCCCGACTTCCCCGAGCTCCTACAATGAGCAGTTCTTC. It translates to CASSPTSPSSYNEQFF. This chain links TRBV4-2 with TRBJ2-1; D unresolved. The V gene's germline CDR1 is LGHNA and CDR2 YNFKEQ. The CDR3 sequence is 16 residues long. Trimming removed 4 bases from V and 0 bases from J, with 13 bases in between.

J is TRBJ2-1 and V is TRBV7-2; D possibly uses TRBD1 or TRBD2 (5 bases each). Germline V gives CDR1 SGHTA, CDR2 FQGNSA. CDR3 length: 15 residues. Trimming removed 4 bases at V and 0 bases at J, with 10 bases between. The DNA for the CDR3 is TGTGCCAGCAGCTGGGACGTGAGCTCCTACAATGAGCAGTTCTTC. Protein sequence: CASSWDVSSYNEQFF.

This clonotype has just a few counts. CDR3 sequence: CSARATGTPSYNEQFF. The CDR3 DNA reads TGCAGTGCTAGGGCTACCGGGACTCCCTCCTACAATGAGCAGTTCTTC. The chain recombines TRBV20-1 with TRBJ2-1, with D possibly being TRBD2 (6 bases). The V and J ends lost 3 bases and 0 bases respectively, with 15 bases between them. Germline V gene sequence: CDR1 DFQATT, CDR2 SNEGSKA (reference sequence). The CDR3 runs to 16 residues.

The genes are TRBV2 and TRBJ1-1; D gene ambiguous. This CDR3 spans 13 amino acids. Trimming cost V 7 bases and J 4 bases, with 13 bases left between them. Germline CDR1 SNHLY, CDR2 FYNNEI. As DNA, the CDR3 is TGTGCCAGCACGGGAGACGGTATCACTGAAGCTTTCTTT. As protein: CASTGDGITEAFF.

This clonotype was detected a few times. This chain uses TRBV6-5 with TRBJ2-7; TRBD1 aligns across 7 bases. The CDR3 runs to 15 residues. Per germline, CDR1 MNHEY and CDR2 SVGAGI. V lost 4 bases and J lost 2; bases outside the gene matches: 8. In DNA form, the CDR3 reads TGTGCCAGCAGTTCAACACAGACAGGGACCTACGAGCAGTACTTC. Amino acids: CASSSTQTGTYEQYF.

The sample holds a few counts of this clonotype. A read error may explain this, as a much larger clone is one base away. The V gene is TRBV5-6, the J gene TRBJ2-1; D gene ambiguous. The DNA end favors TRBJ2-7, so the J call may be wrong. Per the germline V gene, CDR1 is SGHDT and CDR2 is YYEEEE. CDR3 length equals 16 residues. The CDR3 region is CASSLTATSSYNEQYF. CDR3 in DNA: TGTGCCAGCAGCTTGACGGCGACCAGCTCCTACAATGAGCAGTACTTC.

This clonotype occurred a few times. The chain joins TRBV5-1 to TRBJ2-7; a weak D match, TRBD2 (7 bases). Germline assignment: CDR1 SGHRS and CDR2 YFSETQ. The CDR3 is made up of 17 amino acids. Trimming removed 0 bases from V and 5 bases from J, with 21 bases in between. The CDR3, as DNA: TGCGCCAGCAGCTTGGTCGGCGGGGGCAGCGGCCGGGACGAGCAGTACTTC. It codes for CASSLVGGGSGRDEQYF.

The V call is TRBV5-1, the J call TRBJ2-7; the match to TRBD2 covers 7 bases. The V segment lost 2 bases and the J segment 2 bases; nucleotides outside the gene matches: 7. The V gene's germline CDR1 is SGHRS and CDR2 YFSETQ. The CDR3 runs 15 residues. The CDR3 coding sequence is TGCGCCAGCAGCTTAAGGACTAGTGAACCCTACGAGCAGTACTTC. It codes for CASSLRTSEPYEQYF.

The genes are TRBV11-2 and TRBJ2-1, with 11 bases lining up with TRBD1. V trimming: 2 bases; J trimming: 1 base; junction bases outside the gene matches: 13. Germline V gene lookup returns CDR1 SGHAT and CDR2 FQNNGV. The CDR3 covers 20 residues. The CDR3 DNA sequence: TGTGCCAGCAGCTTACGACGGGACAGGGGGGCCTGGGGGTCCTACAATGAGCAGTTCTTC. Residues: CASSLRRDRGAWGSYNEQFF.

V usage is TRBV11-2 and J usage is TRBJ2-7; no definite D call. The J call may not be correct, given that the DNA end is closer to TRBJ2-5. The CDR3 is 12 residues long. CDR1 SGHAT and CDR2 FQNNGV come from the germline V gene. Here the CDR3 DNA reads TGTGCCAGCAGTTTTCACCGGGAGACCCAGTACTTC. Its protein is CASSFHRETQYF.

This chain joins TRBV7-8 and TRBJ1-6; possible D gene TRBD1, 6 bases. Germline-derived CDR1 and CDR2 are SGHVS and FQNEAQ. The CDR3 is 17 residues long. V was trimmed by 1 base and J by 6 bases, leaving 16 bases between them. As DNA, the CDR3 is TGTGCCAGCAGCTTAGATGTGGCAGGGGATTTTAATTCACCCCTCCACTTT. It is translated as CASSLDVAGDFNSPLHF.

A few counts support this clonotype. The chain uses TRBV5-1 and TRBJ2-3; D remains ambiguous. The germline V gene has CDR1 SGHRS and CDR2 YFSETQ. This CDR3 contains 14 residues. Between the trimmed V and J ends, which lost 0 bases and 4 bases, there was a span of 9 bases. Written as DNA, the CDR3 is TGCGCCAGCAGCTTGGTACAGACCGCAGATACGCAGTATTTT. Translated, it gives CASSLVQTADTQYF.

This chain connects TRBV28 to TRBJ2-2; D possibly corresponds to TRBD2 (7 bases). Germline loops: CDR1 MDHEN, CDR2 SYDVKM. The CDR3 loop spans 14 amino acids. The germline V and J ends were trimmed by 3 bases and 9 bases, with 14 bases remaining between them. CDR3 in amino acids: CASSFFRGGRELFF. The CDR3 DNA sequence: TGTGCCAGCAGTTTTTTCAGGGGAGGGCGGGAGCTGTTTTTT.

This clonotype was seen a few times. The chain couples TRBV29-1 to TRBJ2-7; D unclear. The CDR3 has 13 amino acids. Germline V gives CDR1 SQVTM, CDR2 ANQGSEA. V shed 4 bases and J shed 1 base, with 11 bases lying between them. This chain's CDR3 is CSVGLQGSYEQYF. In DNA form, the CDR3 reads TGCAGCGTTGGGTTGCAAGGGTCCTACGAGCAGTACTTC.

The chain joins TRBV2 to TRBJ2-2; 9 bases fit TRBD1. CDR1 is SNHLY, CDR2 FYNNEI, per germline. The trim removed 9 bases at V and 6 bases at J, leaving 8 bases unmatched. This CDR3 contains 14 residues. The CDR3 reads CARGTGRRAGELFF. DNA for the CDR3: TGTGCCAGAGGGACAGGGAGAAGGGCCGGGGAGCTGTTTTTT.

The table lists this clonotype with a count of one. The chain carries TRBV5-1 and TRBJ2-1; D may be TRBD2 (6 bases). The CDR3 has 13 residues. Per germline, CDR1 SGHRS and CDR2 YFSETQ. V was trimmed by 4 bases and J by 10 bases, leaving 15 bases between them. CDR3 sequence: CASSPGLSREQFF. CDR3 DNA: TGCGCCAGCAGCCCGGGACTGTCCAGGGAGCAGTTCTTC.

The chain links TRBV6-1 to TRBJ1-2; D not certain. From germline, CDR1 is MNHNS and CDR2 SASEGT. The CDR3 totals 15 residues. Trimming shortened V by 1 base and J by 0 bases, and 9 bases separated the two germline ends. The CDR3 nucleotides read TGTGCCAGCAGTGAAGGCATGTCGGCTAACTATGGCTACACCTTC. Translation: CASSEGMSANYGYTF.

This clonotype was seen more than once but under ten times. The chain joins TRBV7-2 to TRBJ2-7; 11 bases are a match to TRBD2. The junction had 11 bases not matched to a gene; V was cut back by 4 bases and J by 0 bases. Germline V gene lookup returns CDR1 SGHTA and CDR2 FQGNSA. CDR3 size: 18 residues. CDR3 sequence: CASSSPTRTSGLSYEQYF. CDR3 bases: TGTGCCAGCAGCTCGCCAACCCGGACTAGCGGGCTCTCCTACGAGCAGTACTTC.

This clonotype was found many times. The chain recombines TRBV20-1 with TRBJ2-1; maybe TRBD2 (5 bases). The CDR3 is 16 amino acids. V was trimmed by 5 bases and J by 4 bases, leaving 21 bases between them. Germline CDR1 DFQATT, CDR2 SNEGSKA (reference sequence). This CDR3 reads CSALPDGPRGYNEQFF. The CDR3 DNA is TGCAGTGCTCTGCCCGACGGGCCTCGGGGTTACAATGAGCAGTTCTTC.

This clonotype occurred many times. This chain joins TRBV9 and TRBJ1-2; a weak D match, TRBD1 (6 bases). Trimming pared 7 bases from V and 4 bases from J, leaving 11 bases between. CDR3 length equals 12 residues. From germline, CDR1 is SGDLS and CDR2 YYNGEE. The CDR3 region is CASSVGGYGYTF. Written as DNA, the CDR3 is TGTGCCAGCTCAGTAGGGGGCTATGGCTACACCTTC.

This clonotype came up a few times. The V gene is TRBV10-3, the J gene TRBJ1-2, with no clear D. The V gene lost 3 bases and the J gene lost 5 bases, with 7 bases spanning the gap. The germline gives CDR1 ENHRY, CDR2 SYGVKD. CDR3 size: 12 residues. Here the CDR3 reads CAISEREYGYTF. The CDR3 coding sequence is TGTGCCATCAGTGAAAGGGAGTATGGCTACACCTTC.

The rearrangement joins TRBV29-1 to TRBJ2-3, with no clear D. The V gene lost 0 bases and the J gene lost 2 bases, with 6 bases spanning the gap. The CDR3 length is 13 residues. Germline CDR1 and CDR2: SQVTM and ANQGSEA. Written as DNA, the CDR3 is TGCAGCGTTGAAGAAGACTCCACAGATACGCAGTATTTT. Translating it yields CSVEEDSTDTQYF.

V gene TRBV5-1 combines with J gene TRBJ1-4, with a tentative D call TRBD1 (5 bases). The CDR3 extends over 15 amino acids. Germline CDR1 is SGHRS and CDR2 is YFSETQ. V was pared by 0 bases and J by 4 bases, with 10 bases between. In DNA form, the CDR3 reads TGCGCCAGCAGCTTGGTCGGGGGAGGTAATGAAAAACTGTTTTTT. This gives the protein CASSLVGGGNEKLFF.

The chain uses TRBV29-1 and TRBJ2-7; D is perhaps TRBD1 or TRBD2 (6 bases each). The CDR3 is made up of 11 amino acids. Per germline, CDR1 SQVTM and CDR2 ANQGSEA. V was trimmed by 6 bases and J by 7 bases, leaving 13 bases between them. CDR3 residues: CSVHTGREQYF. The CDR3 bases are TGCAGCGTGCATACAGGGAGGGAGCAGTACTTC.